This is a list of T cell receptor beta chains from one sample in a study of shared clonotypes between healthy human individuals. Profiling relied on immunoSEQ multiplex PCR, and the TCRdb table lists in-frame clones only, not all of them. The sample consists of approximately 590,000 clones, less than 97% of them appearing once. The sequenced sample consisted of naive CD8+ T cells sorted from blood. All receptors come from a woman in her twenties or thirties in good health. The CDR3 runs from the conserved cysteine through the conserved F or W. D genes are given only for firm matches. Some rows have no size entry. The others give once, few or many, or a class for an expanded clone.

.,TRBV4-1,14,TRBJ1-4,once,CASSQVGLNEKLFF,TGCGCCAGCAGCCAGGTTGGACTTAATGAAAAACTGTTTTTT
.,TRBV28,14,TRBJ1-5,.,CASSFYKENQPQHF,TGTGCCAGCAGTTTTTATAAGGAAAATCAGCCCCAGCATTTT
.,TRBV4-1,14,TRBJ2-7,.,CASSQEGGRGEQYF,TGCGCCAGCAGCCAAGAAGGGGGAAGGGGCGAGCAGTACTTC
TRBD1,TRBV6-1,16,TRBJ2-1,.,CASSELGTGTYNEQFF,TGTGCCAGCAGTGAACTGGGGACAGGGACTTACAATGAGCAGTTCTTC
TRBD1,TRBV14,17,TRBJ2-2,.,CASSQALGQARTGELFF,TGTGCCAGCAGCCAGGCCCTGGGACAGGCCCGCACCGGGGAGCTGTTTTTT
.,TRBV7-8,13,TRBJ1-1,once,CASSSSGNTEAFF,TGTGCCAGCAGCTCCTCAGGGAACACTGAAGCTTTCTTT
TRBD2,TRBV28,16,TRBJ2-1,.,CASSPEASGAYNEQFF,TGTGCCAGCAGCCCCGAGGCTAGCGGGGCCTACAATGAGCAGTTCTTC
TRBD1,TRBV27,13,TRBJ2-7,.,CASSFHRGYEQYF,TGTGCCAGCAGTTTCCACAGGGGCTACGAGCAGTACTTC
.,TRBV4-1,14,TRBJ1-1,.,CASSPLGAGTEAFF,TGCGCCAGCAGTCCTTTAGGGGCGGGCACTGAAGCTTTCTTT
TRBD2,TRBV10-1,18,TRBJ2-1,.,CASSDGSYREGRWNEQFF,TGCGCCAGCAGTGATGGGTCGTATCGGGAGGGCCGATGGAATGAGCAGTTCTTC
TRBD2,TRBV19,17,TRBJ2-1,.,CASSKETSGRWWNEQFF,TGTGCCAGTAGTAAGGAGACTAGCGGGAGATGGTGGAATGAGCAGTTCTTC
.,TRBV27,15,TRBJ2-7,.,CASSFGAGSTYEQYF,TGTGCCAGCAGTTTTGGAGCCGGGTCTACCTACGAGCAGTACTTC
TRBD2,TRBV7-8,15,TRBJ2-7,.,CASFSGGLSPYEQYF,TGTGCCAGCTTTAGCGGGGGGCTCTCTCCGTACGAGCAGTACTTC
.,TRBV11-2,16,TRBJ2-5,.,CASSLGWQGEGETQYF,TGTGCCAGCAGCTTAGGCTGGCAGGGAGAGGGAGAGACCCAGTACTTC
.,TRBV7-2,16,TRBJ1-4,.,CASSLGTFGGSEKLFF,TGTGCCAGCAGCTTAGGGACGTTTGGGGGTAGTGAAAAACTGTTTTTT
.,TRBV27,19,TRBJ2-2,.,CASSWQAGALGGSTGELFF,TGTGCCAGCAGTTGGCAGGCAGGGGCGTTGGGCGGGAGCACCGGGGAGCTGTTTTTT
TRBD1,TRBV4-1,13,TRBJ2-1,once,CASKQGSGGEQFF,TGCGCCAGCAAACAGGGGTCTGGCGGCGAGCAGTTCTTC
.,TRBV27,14,TRBJ2-7,.,CASSSYRSTYEQYF,TGTGCCAGCAGTTCTTACAGGAGTACCTACGAGCAGTACTTC
.,TRBV7-9,17,TRBJ2-1,.,CASSFGMGQIGGNEQFF,TGTGCCAGCAGCTTTGGAATGGGTCAGATCGGGGGCAATGAGCAGTTCTTC
.,TRBV27,16,TRBJ2-2,.,CASSQTYRYRIGELFF,TGTGCCAGCAGTCAAACCTACAGGTATCGGATCGGGGAGCTGTTTTTT
TRBD2,TRBV28,14,TRBJ2-7,.,CASSFGLGSYEQYF,TGTGCCAGCAGTTTTGGACTAGGTTCTTACGAGCAGTACTTC
.,TRBV27,14,TRBJ1-1,.,CASSPRGRWTEAFF,TGTGCCAGCAGTCCACGGGGGCGTTGGACTGAAGCTTTCTTT
.,TRBV7-8,16,TRBJ2-1,.,CASSPLQGDLTNEQFF,TGTGCCAGCAGCCCACTACAGGGCGATCTTACCAATGAGCAGTTCTTC
.,TRBV9,16,TRBJ2-6,.,CASSVVRANGANVLTF,TGTGCCAGCAGCGTAGTCCGAGCGAATGGGGCCAACGTCCTGACTTTC
.,TRBV6-1,13,TRBJ1-1,.,CASMGARGTEAFF,TGTGCCAGCATGGGAGCCCGTGGAACTGAAGCTTTCTTT
.,TRBV11-2,13,TRBJ2-7,.,CASSSSGSGEQYF,TGTGCCAGCAGCTCCTCGGGGTCTGGCGAGCAGTACTTC
TRBD2,TRBV28,15,TRBJ2-7,.,CASSLYPGGGYEQYF,TGTGCCAGCAGTTTATATCCGGGAGGCGGCTACGAGCAGTACTTC
TRBD2,TRBV29-1,16,TRBJ2-7,.,CSVEDPSTSGTVEQYF,TGCAGCGTTGAAGATCCCTCCACTAGCGGGACTGTCGAGCAGTACTTC
.,TRBV6-5,14,TRBJ2-7,.,CASRLRQENYEQYF,TGTGCCAGCAGACTGCGACAGGAAAACTACGAGCAGTACTTC
.,TRBV6-4,15,TRBJ2-1,.,CASSDGGAAYNEQFF,TGTGCCAGCAGTGACGGCGGGGCCGCCTACAATGAGCAGTTCTTC
.,TRBV19,14,TRBJ2-7,.,CASSIEVGGYEQYF,TGTGCCAGTAGTATAGAGGTTGGCGGATACGAGCAGTACTTC